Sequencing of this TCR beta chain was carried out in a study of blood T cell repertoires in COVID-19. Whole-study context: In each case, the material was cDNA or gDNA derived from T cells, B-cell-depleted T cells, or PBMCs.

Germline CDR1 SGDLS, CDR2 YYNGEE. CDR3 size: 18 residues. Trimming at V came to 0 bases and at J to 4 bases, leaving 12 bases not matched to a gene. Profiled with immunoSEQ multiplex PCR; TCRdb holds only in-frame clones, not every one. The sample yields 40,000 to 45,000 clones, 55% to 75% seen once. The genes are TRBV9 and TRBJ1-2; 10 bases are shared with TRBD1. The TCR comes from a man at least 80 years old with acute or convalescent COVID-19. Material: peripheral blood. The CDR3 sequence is CASSVEPHRTGGTYGYTF. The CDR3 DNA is TGTGCCAGCAGCGTAGAGCCCCACCGGACAGGGGGAACCTATGGCTACACCTTC.